These 25 T cell receptor beta chains share one sample of origin, sequenced in a study of blood T cell repertoires in COVID-19. This table comes from immunoSEQ multiplex PCR, and its TCRdb copy is limited to in-frame clones, with some not included. The sample holds under 200,000 clones, 88% seen once. Sequencing was performed on peripheral blood. The receptors here all came from a man aged 35 to 55 with active or convalescent COVID-19.

The chain has TRBV25-1 and TRBJ1-5, with D possibly being TRBD1 (6 bases). The V gene's germline CDR1 is MGHDK and CDR2 SYGVNS. The CDR3 spans 14 residues. Trimming pared 5 bases from V and 6 bases from J, leaving 14 bases between. Here the CDR3 DNA reads TGTGCCAGCAGTCCTGGGGGCCCAGGTCAGCCCCAGCATTTT. Protein sequence: CASSPGGPGQPQHF.

The chain links TRBV5-6 to TRBJ1-6; possible D gene TRBD1, 6 bases. V shed 0 bases and J shed 7 bases, with 11 bases lying between them. The CDR3 is 15 residues long. Germline CDR1 is SGHDT and CDR2 is YYEEEE. CDR3 amino acids: CASSLGTGWNSPLHF. For the CDR3, the DNA is TGTGCCAGCAGCTTGGGAACAGGGTGGAATTCACCCCTCCACTTT. The full variable domain, rest sourced from reference TRBV5-6 and TRBJ1-6, is DAGVTQSPTHLIKTRGQQVTLRCSPKSGHDTVSWYQQALGQGPQFIFQYYEEEERQRGNFPDRFSGHQFPNYSSELNVNALLLGDSALYLCASSLGTGWNSPLHFGNGTRLTVT.

The CDR3 sequence: CASSPPPWREGRVYTQYF. The CDR3 coding sequence is TGTGCCAGCAGCCCCCCCCCATGGCGGGAGGGCCGAGTATATACGCAGTATTTT. The J gene is TRBJ2-3, the V gene TRBV5-4; 9 bases are shared with TRBD2. Germline V lookup: CDR1 SGHNT, CDR2 YYREEE (reference sequence). The ends lost 4 bases at V and 7 bases at J; junction bases unmatched: 19. The CDR3 loop spans 18 amino acids.

V usage is TRBV15 and J usage is TRBJ1-1; no clear D. CDR1 and CDR2 from the germline V gene are LNHNV and YYDKDF (reference sequence). The ends were cut back, 0 bases at V and 0 bases at J, with 2 bases in the middle. This CDR3 has 13 residues. CDR3 sequence reads: CATSRDMNTEAFF. CDR3 nucleotides: TGTGCCACCAGCAGAGATATGAACACTGAAGCTTTCTTT.

The genes are TRBV2 and TRBJ2-2, with D perhaps TRBD2 (6 bases). Germline V lookup: CDR1 SNHLY, CDR2 FYNNEI. Between the trimmed V and J ends, which lost 7 bases and 2 bases, there was a span of 11 bases. The length of the CDR3 is 14 residues. The CDR3 bases are TGTGCCAGCATTGGACTATCCAACACCGGGGAGCTGTTTTTT. As protein: CASIGLSNTGELFF.

The chain employs TRBV21-1 and TRBJ1-6; whether TRBD1, the table's D call, matches the DNA was not checked. TRBV21-1 is a documented pseudogene. CDR3 size: 16 residues. The CDR3 loop is CASSEGGQGNNSPLHF. The DNA of the CDR3 is TGTGCCAGCAGCGAAGGAGGACAGGGAAATAATTCACCCCTCCACTTT.

This clone appeared a few times. This chain links TRBV7-2 with TRBJ1-2; 8 nucleotides align to TRBD1. V was pared by 3 bases and J by 4 bases, with 4 bases of the junction left unmatched. CDR1 and CDR2 from the germline V gene are SGHTA and FQGNSA. This CDR3 contains 14 residues. The CDR3 loop is CASSFTGGLYGYTF. The CDR3 DNA reads as TGTGCCAGCAGCTTTACAGGGGGACTCTATGGCTACACCTTC. The full variable domain, rest sourced from reference TRBV7-2 and TRBJ1-2, is GAGVSQSPSNKVTEKGKDVELRCDPISGHTALYWYRQSLGQGLEFLIYFQGNSAPDKSGLPSDRFSAERTGGSVSTLTIQRTQQEDSAVYLCASSFTGGLYGYTFGSGTRLTVV.

The V call is TRBV5-1, the J call TRBJ2-6, with D perhaps TRBD1 (5 bases). The CDR3 loop spans 17 amino acids. The V end was cut by 4 bases, the J end by 1 base, with 15 bases between. Germline CDR1 is SGHRS and CDR2 is YFSETQ. The CDR3 sequence is CASSTGPAGSGANVLTF. CDR3 nucleotide sequence: TGCGCCAGCAGCACCGGACCGGCAGGGTCTGGGGCCAACGTCCTGACTTTC.

The chain is built from TRBV6-1 and TRBJ1-5; D is perhaps TRBD1 (5 bases). With 3 bases removed from V and 2 bases from J, the gap between germline ends came to 17 bases. The germline CDR1 and CDR2 sequences are MNHNS and SASEGT. The CDR3 covers 17 residues. The CDR3 nucleotides are TGTGCCAGCAGTGACAGGGTCAGTGGGATAGGCAATCAGCCCCAGCATTTT. The encoded protein is CASSDRVSGIGNQPQHF.

The V and J genes are TRBV6-5 and TRBJ1-5; weak D call: TRBD1 (6 bases). Germline CDR1 MNHEY, CDR2 SVGAGI. V lost 7 bases and J lost 3, with 16 bases in between. This CDR3 contains 15 residues. CDR3 sequence: CASIKITGTNQPQHF. The CDR3 DNA reads as TGTGCCAGCATTAAAATTACAGGGACCAATCAGCCCCAGCATTTT.

J is TRBJ1-1 and V is TRBV19; 10 bases map to TRBD1. Germline V gene sequence: CDR1 LNHDA, CDR2 SQIVND (reference sequence). CDR3 size: 15 residues. Trimming removed 4 bases from V and 4 bases from J; junction bases left unmatched: 6. The CDR3 protein is CASSTRTGGSTEAFF. In DNA form, the CDR3 reads TGTGCCAGTAGTACGAGGACAGGGGGTAGCACTGAAGCTTTCTTT. The whole variable domain, filled in from reference TRBV19 and TRBJ1-1, reads DGGITQSPKYLFRKEGQNVTLSCEQNLNHDAMYWYRQDPGQGLRLIYYSQIVNDFQKGDIAEGYSVSREKKESFPLTVTSAQKNPTAFYLCASSTRTGGSTEAFFGQGTRLTVV.

The chain recombines TRBV6-2 or TRBV6-3 with TRBJ1-2; D gene uncertain. This CDR3 is 15 amino acids long. The V end lost 6 bases, the J end lost 4 bases, and 18 bases lay between the germline ends. Germline V gene data show CDR1 as MNHEY and CDR2 as SVGEGT. The CDR3 sequence: CASSPGLTFGYGYTF. CDR3 in DNA: TGTGCCAGCAGCCCCGGACTGACCTTTGGCTATGGCTACACCTTC.

The V gene is TRBV4-2, the J gene TRBJ2-1, with no clear D. CDR1 and CDR2 from the germline V gene are LGHNA and YNFKEQ. The CDR3 sequence is 14 residues long. The germline V and J ends were trimmed by 0 bases and 9 bases, with 12 bases remaining between them. For the CDR3, the DNA is TGTGCCAGCAGCCAAGATCCTAATTCCTTTGAGCAGTTCTTC. This translates into CASSQDPNSFEQFF.

The rearrangement links TRBV27 to TRBJ1-6, with D uncertain. V was cut by 8 bases and J by 3 bases, with 17 bases left in between. Germline V gene lookup returns CDR1 MNHEY and CDR2 SMNVEV (reference sequence). The CDR3 extends over 16 amino acids. The CDR3 region has the DNA TGTGCCAGCGCTTTTAGCGGATATAACTATAATTCACCCCTCCACTTT. Amino acid sequence: CASAFSGYNYNSPLHF.

The chain carries TRBV7-3 and TRBJ1-1, with no clear D. Trimming took off 5 bases at V and 0 bases at J, with 10 bases between the two ends. Germline CDR1 reads SGHTA; CDR2 reads FQGTGA. The CDR3 consists of 14 residues. CDR3 region: CASSPGGLNTEAFF. CDR3 DNA: TGTGCCAGCAGCCCCGGAGGTTTGAACACTGAAGCTTTCTTT.

The rearrangement joins TRBV19 to TRBJ2-5; a possible D gene is TRBD2 (7 bases). Germline V gene data show CDR1 as LNHDA and CDR2 as SQIVND (reference sequence). V was shortened by 0 bases and J by 6 bases, with 17 bases between the two germline ends. CDR3 length equals 16 residues. CDR3 nucleotides: TGTGCCAGTAGTATAGATCTCGGGGGGCATGTGCAGACCCAGTACTTC. Translation: CASSIDLGGHVQTQYF.

V is TRBV5-1 and J is TRBJ2-1; D is unresolved. Trimming shortened V by 2 bases and J by 12 bases, and 15 bases separated the two germline ends. The length of the CDR3 is 13 residues. Germline CDR1 is SGHRS and CDR2 is YFSETQ. The CDR3 DNA reads as TGCGCCAGCAGCTTATCAAAAACTCACGGGCAGTTCTTC. Amino acid sequence: CASSLSKTHGQFF.

CDR3 protein: CASSQEAGPHSFGNTIYF. The CDR3 DNA reads as TGCGCCAGCAGCCAAGAGGCGGGGCCTCATTCTTTTGGAAACACCATATATTTT. V and J are TRBV4-3 and TRBJ1-3, with D possibly being TRBD1 (5 bases). From germline, CDR1 is LGHNA and CDR2 YSLEER. V lost 0 bases, J lost 3 bases, and 18 bases lay in between. CDR3 length: 18 amino acids.

This chain connects TRBV3-1 (or the pseudogene TRBV3-2) to TRBJ2-1; 12 bases map to TRBD2. The ends lost 3 bases at V and 6 bases at J; junction bases unmatched: 6. Germline loops: CDR1 LGHDT, CDR2 YNNKEL (reference sequence). The CDR3 consists of 16 residues. This CDR3 reads CASSHLGTSGSNEQFF. In DNA, the CDR3 is TGTGCCAGCAGCCACTTAGGGACTAGCGGGTCCAATGAGCAGTTCTTC.

The J gene is TRBJ2-3, the V gene TRBV20-1; D call uncertain. The CDR3 loop spans 11 amino acids. V lost 5 bases and J lost 3, with 6 bases in between. Germline values: CDR1 DFQATT, CDR2 SNEGSKA (reference sequence). The CDR3 protein is CSAVSTDTQYF. The CDR3 DNA reads TGCAGTGCTGTTTCAACAGATACGCAGTATTTT.

The V and J genes are TRBV5-1 and TRBJ1-2; TRBD1 matches at 9 bases. The CDR3 consists of 14 residues. The V segment lost 4 bases and the J segment 1 base; nucleotides outside the gene matches: 2. Germline V lookup: CDR1 SGHRS, CDR2 YFSETQ. The CDR3 coding sequence is TGCGCCAGCAGCAAGACAGGGGGTAACTATGGCTACACCTTC. Its protein is CASSKTGGNYGYTF.

The sample holds a few counts of this clone. The chain recombines TRBV6-1 with TRBJ1-5; no clear D gene. Per the germline V gene, CDR1 is MNHNS and CDR2 is SASEGT. This CDR3 comprises 13 residues. V lost 3 bases, J lost 6 bases, and 9 bases lay in between. CDR3 nucleotides: TGTGCCAGCAGTGAGGTCCTCGGTCAGCCCCAGCATTTT. Its translation: CASSEVLGQPQHF.

The chain employs TRBV20-1 and TRBJ1-4, with a weak D call TRBD1 (5 bases). This CDR3 is built from 11 residues. In germline, CDR1 is DFQATT, CDR2 SNEGSKA (reference sequence). Trimming cost V 7 bases and J 17 bases, with 20 bases left between them. CDR3: CSVGDDSGVFF. CDR3 sequence (DNA): TGCAGTGTTGGAGACGACAGTGGAGTATTTTTT.

The chain links TRBV29-1 to TRBJ1-5; 9 bases are a match to TRBD1. J gave up 4 bases and V 3 bases, and 10 bases lay outside the gene matches. The CDR3 extends over 16 amino acids. Germline V gene data show CDR1 as SQVTM and CDR2 as ANQGSEA. In DNA form, the CDR3 reads TGCAGCGTTGACGGGGAACGGGACAGGGTAAATCAGCCCCAGCATTTT. Amino acids: CSVDGERDRVNQPQHF.

The chain has TRBV28 and TRBJ2-7, with 7 bases that match TRBD1. V shed 2 bases, J shed 0 bases, and the junction held 7 bases outside the gene matches. The CDR3 totals 16 residues. Germline V gene data show CDR1 as MDHEN and CDR2 as SYDVKM. The CDR3, as DNA: TGTGCCAGCAGTTTAACCGCGACAGGGAACTCCTACGAGCAGTACTTC. Its protein product is CASSLTATGNSYEQYF.